The subject of this entry is one T cell receptor beta chain. This sample was included in a study of naive and memory T cell subsets. V was pared by 6 bases and J by 3 bases, with 6 bases of the junction left unmatched. Germline lookup yields CDR1 SNHLY and CDR2 FYNNEI. This CDR3 region has 14 residues. Both TRBC1 and TRBC2 were covered by a beta constant-region primer of two equimolar oligonucleotides. The ligated cDNA underwent four PCR rounds using SP2 and nested alpha and beta constant-region primers. TCRdb reprocessed the UMI-ligation and nested PCR reads via MiXCR and lists one record per CDR3 protein. The sample comprises over 100,000 distinct CDR3 sequences, around a third of which are singletons, and roughly 0.86% rests with the top ten. Four subsets defined by CD45RA and CD27 were sorted after CD3, CD4, CD8 and live/dead staining.

J is TRBJ2-7 and V is TRBV2; 9 bases are a match to TRBD2. The sample comprised central memory CD4+ T cells from blood. The sequence was obtained from a human donor in good health. The CDR3 bases are TGTGCCAGCAGGCGGGGGGGAGGCGGCTACGAGCAGTACTTC. Translating gives CASRRGGGGYEQYF.